A single sample is the source of the 26 T cell receptor beta chains below, sequenced in a study of blood T cells in healthy people across ages. A sample-barcoded 5' primer and a J-beta primer mix were used in a second PCR of about 6 to 12 cycles. MiXCR, applied by TCRdb to the 5' RACE reads, yields one record per CDR3 protein. The sample contains under 1,000,000 distinct CDR3 sequences, 46% of which appear only once. What was sequenced was blood. The receptor source for this set is an elderly man in good health.

The CDR3 region has the DNA TGTGCCAGCAGCGTAGACCCGGCCGGAGCCAAAAACATTCAGTACTTC. Encoded protein: CASSVDPAGAKNIQYF. The V and J genes are TRBV9 and TRBJ2-4; D is ambiguous. Germline V gives CDR1 SGDLS, CDR2 YYNGEE. V gave up 0 bases and J gave up 0 bases, with 10 bases separating them. This CDR3 spans 16 amino acids.

This clonotype was seen more than once but under ten times. The rearrangement links TRBV29-1 to TRBJ1-2; 8 bases fit TRBD1. This CDR3 is 13 amino acids long. The ends lost 7 bases at V and 7 bases at J; junction bases unmatched: 11. Germline CDR1 SQVTM, CDR2 ANQGSEA. The CDR3 spells CSAKQGGDCGYTF. CDR3 sequence (DNA): TGCAGCGCCAAACAGGGGGGTGATTGTGGCTACACCTTC. Based on the CDR3 plus reference TRBV29-1 and TRBJ1-2, the full variable domain is SAVISQKPSRDICQRGTSLTIQCQVDSQVTMMFWYRQQPGQSLTLIATANQGSEATYESGFVIDKFPISRPNLTFSTLTVSNMSPEDSSIYLCSAKQGGDCGYTFGSGTRLTVV.

This clonotype appeared a few times. The chain recombines TRBV7-2 with TRBJ2-7; D gene ambiguous. V gave up 2 bases and J gave up 7 bases, with 12 bases separating them. Germline-derived CDR1 and CDR2 are SGHTA and FQGNSA. The CDR3 consists of 13 residues. The CDR3 bases are TGTGCCAGCAGCTTAAATCCGGCTAAGGAGCAGTACTTC. The encoded protein is CASSLNPAKEQYF. The whole variable domain, filled in from reference TRBV7-2 and TRBJ2-7, reads GAGVSQSPSNKVTEKGKDVELRCDPISGHTALYWYRQSLGQGLEFLIYFQGNSAPDKSGLPSDRFSAERTGGSVSTLTIQRTQQEDSAVYLCASSLNPAKEQYFGPGTRLTVT.

The V and J genes are TRBV14 and TRBJ2-1; 12 positions match TRBD2. Germline CDR1 reads SGHDN; CDR2 reads FVKESK. V lost 1 base, J lost 2 bases, and 3 bases stayed unmatched. The CDR3 is 17 residues long. CDR3 in DNA: TGTGCCAGCAGCCAAGCGACTAGCGGGAGTCCCTACAATGAGCAGTTCTTC. Translating it yields CASSQATSGSPYNEQFF. Combining the CDR3 with reference TRBV14 and TRBJ2-1 gives the whole variable domain EAGVTQFPSHSVIEKGQTVTLRCDPISGHDNLYWYRRVMGKEIKFLLHFVKESKQDESGMPNNRFLAERTGGTYSTLKVQPAELEDSGVYFCASSQATSGSPYNEQFFGPGTRLTVL.

There are a few counts of this clonotype. The chain has TRBV28 and TRBJ2-7; 10 nucleotides agree with TRBD2. Near its end, the DNA agrees better with TRBJ2-4, so the J call may be wrong. From germline, CDR1 is MDHEN and CDR2 SYDVKM. The CDR3 loop spans 16 amino acids. The DNA for the CDR3 is TGTGCCAGCAGTGGACTAGCGGCCTCCGACAAAAACATTCAGTACTTC. Its translation: CASSGLAASDKNIQYF.

This clonotype was found a few times. The chain employs TRBV12-3 or TRBV12-4 and TRBJ2-5; D tentatively reads TRBD1 or TRBD2 (5 bases each). With 8 bases removed from V and 5 bases from J, the gap between germline ends came to 27 bases. The length of the CDR3 is 17 residues. CDR3 loop: CASQRQPGPIKRETQYF. The CDR3 DNA follows: TGTGCCAGCCAACGACAACCGGGACCCATCAAGCGGGAGACCCAGTACTTC.

The chain employs TRBV29-1 and TRBJ2-3, with D unresolved. The V and J ends lost 6 bases and 6 bases respectively, with 10 bases between them. CDR1 and CDR2 from the germline V gene are SQVTM and ANQGSEA. CDR3 length equals 11 residues. Here the CDR3 reads CSVEPLDTQYF. The CDR3 region has the DNA TGCAGCGTCGAACCCCTGGATACGCAGTATTTT.

The chain is built from TRBV20-1 and TRBJ2-7, with TRBD1 matching 9 bases. V trimming: 0 bases; J trimming: 5 bases; junction bases outside the gene matches: 5. Looked up from germline, CDR1 is DFQATT and CDR2 is SNEGSKA (reference sequence). The CDR3 sequence is 14 residues long. As DNA, the CDR3 is TGCAGTGCTAGAGAACCGGGACAGGGCCACGAGCAGTACTTC. Translation: CSAREPGQGHEQYF.

This clonotype was seen only a few times. The CDR3, as DNA: TGCAGCGTTGCTCACAGGAATCGATACGAGCAGTACTTC. Protein: CSVAHRNRYEQYF. The chain has TRBV29-1 and TRBJ2-7; tentative D call: TRBD1 (5 bases). Germline CDR1 SQVTM, CDR2 ANQGSEA. The CDR3 loop spans 13 amino acids. Trimming cost V 4 bases and J 4 bases, with 14 bases left between them.

This sequence joins TRBV10-3 and TRBJ1-5; D is uncertain. In germline, CDR1 is ENHRY, CDR2 SYGVKD. Trimming removed 0 bases from V and 1 base from J, with 7 bases in between. The CDR3 has 15 amino acids. The CDR3 DNA reads TGTGCCATCAGTGAGTCGGGTGGGAGCAATCAGCCCCAGCATTTT. Translating gives CAISESGGSNQPQHF.

The chain couples TRBV20-1 to TRBJ1-1, with D perhaps TRBD1 (5 bases). Germline V lookup: CDR1 DFQATT, CDR2 SNEGSKA (reference sequence). V was cut by 4 bases and J by 4 bases, with 10 bases left in between. The CDR3 length is 12 residues. The CDR3: CSATGYRTEAFF. The CDR3 DNA follows: TGCAGTGCTACAGGGTATCGCACTGAAGCTTTCTTT.

The chain carries TRBV4-3 and TRBJ2-1; D tentatively fits TRBD1 or TRBD2 (5 bases each). CDR3 length: 15 amino acids. Germline V gene data show CDR1 as LGHNA and CDR2 as YSLEER. With 8 bases removed from V and 1 base from J, the gap between germline ends came to 15 bases. The CDR3 bases are TGCGCCAGCTCCTGGGGGACGCCGTCCTACAATGAGCAGTTCTTC. It specifies CASSWGTPSYNEQFF.

V gene TRBV7-2 combines with J gene TRBJ1-1; D perhaps matches TRBD1 (5 bases). Per germline, CDR1 SGHTA and CDR2 FQGNSA. This CDR3 has 15 amino acids. V lost 2 bases and J 6 bases, leaving 16 bases between the germline ends. Written as DNA, the CDR3 is TGTGCCAGCAGCTTACCGGCAGGGCCACTTGCTGAAGCTTTCTTT. Amino acid sequence: CASSLPAGPLAEAFF. Full variable domain (missing parts from reference TRBV7-2 and TRBJ1-1): GAGVSQSPSNKVTEKGKDVELRCDPISGHTALYWYRQSLGQGLEFLIYFQGNSAPDKSGLPSDRFSAERTGGSVSTLTIQRTQQEDSAVYLCASSLPAGPLAEAFFGQGTRLTVV.

The chain links TRBV7-4 to TRBJ1-2; a weak D match, TRBD1 (5 bases). The germline gives CDR1 SGHVT, CDR2 SQSDAQ. This CDR3 spans 16 amino acids. V was cut by 4 bases and J by 2 bases, with 17 bases left in between. CDR3 protein: CASSSTMGGINYGYTF. The CDR3 DNA follows: TGTGCCAGCAGCTCTACCATGGGGGGGATAAACTATGGCTACACCTTC.

This clonotype came up a few times. This chain uses TRBV12-3 or TRBV12-4 with TRBJ2-1, with 12 bases aligning to TRBD1. This CDR3 spans 18 amino acids. The trim removed 1 base at V and 5 bases at J, leaving 9 bases unmatched. In nucleotides, the CDR3 is TGTGCCAGCAGTTTAGGGGACAGGGGGCTTATCGTCCACAATGAGCAGTTCTTC. Encoded protein: CASSLGDRGLIVHNEQFF.

This CDR3 is CASRAGVADTQYF. The CDR3 DNA reads TGTGCCAGCAGAGCGGGAGTTGCAGATACGCAGTATTTT. The genes are TRBV27 and TRBJ2-3; the match to TRBD2 covers 8 bases. V dropped 6 bases and J dropped 4; count of bases not matched to a gene: 3. This CDR3 region has 13 residues. Germline V lookup: CDR1 MNHEY, CDR2 SMNVEV (reference sequence).

Only a few counts were recorded for this clonotype. The chain combines TRBV20-1 with TRBJ2-5; D possibly corresponds to TRBD1 (6 bases). V lost 5 bases and J lost 3, with 19 bases in between. Germline lookup yields CDR1 DFQATT and CDR2 SNEGSKA (reference sequence). The CDR3 spans 15 residues. CDR3 DNA: TGCAGTGCTCCCGACGTTACAGGGATTAAAGAGACCCAGTACTTC. Protein sequence: CSAPDVTGIKETQYF.

The chain uses TRBV18 and TRBJ1-1; no firm D call. V was trimmed by 1 base and J by 4 bases, leaving 7 bases between them. Germline loops: CDR1 KGHSH, CDR2 LQKENI. This CDR3 has 13 amino acids. CDR3 region: CASSPLEFTEAFF. CDR3 bases: TGTGCCAGCTCACCACTCGAATTCACTGAAGCTTTCTTT.

CDR3 nucleotide sequence: TGTGCCAGCAGTCCCACTAGCGTCCATGAGCAGTACTTC. This codes for CASSPTSVHEQYF. This chain joins TRBV3-1 and TRBJ2-5; 7 bases agree with TRBD2. Germline V gene data show CDR1 as LGHDT and CDR2 as YNNKEL (reference sequence). V lost 6 bases, J lost 11 bases, and 12 bases stayed unmatched. This CDR3 region has 13 residues.

CDR3 protein: CSAKLAGGNNEQFF. CDR3 bases: TGCAGTGCCAAGCTAGCGGGCGGGAACAATGAGCAGTTCTTC. V usage is TRBV20-1 and J usage is TRBJ2-1; 8 positions agree with TRBD2. Looked up from germline, CDR1 is DFQATT and CDR2 is SNEGSKA (reference sequence). Trimming took 6 bases from V and 5 from J; bases not matched to a gene: 9. The CDR3 length is 14 residues.

This clonotype showed up just a few times. The chain joins TRBV25-1 to TRBJ2-1; 8 bases are shared with TRBD2. CDR1 is MGHDK and CDR2 is SYGVNS in the germline V gene. The CDR3 is 14 residues long. V was pared by 4 bases and J by 4 bases, with 3 bases of the junction left unmatched. DNA of the CDR3: TGTGCCAGCAGTGTGCGGGAGGATTACAATGAGCAGTTCTTC. It is translated as CASSVREDYNEQFF.

This clonotype was counted many times. The V gene is TRBV7-2, the J gene TRBJ1-4, with 7 bases fitting TRBD1. J was trimmed by 7 bases and V by 4 bases; bases with no gene match: 3. The CDR3 sequence is 13 residues long. CDR1 and CDR2 from the germline V gene are SGHTA and FQGNSA. Here the CDR3 reads CASSWTGSEKLFF. The CDR3 DNA reads TGTGCCAGCAGCTGGACAGGTTCTGAAAAACTGTTTTTT.

The chain carries TRBV3-1 and TRBJ2-5; possible D gene TRBD2, 6 bases. With 1 base removed from V and 2 bases from J, the gap between germline ends came to 11 bases. Germline CDR1 reads LGHDT; CDR2 reads YNNKEL (reference sequence). This CDR3 spans 15 amino acids. CDR3 sequence: CASSQATGAQETQYF. The CDR3 bases are TGTGCCAGCAGCCAAGCGACGGGAGCACAAGAGACCCAGTACTTC.

The chain is built from TRBV28 and TRBJ2-4; 8 bases map to TRBD1. CDR3 length equals 16 residues. With 6 bases clipped from V and 0 bases from J, the junction kept 7 bases outside the gene matches. Germline assignment: CDR1 MDHEN and CDR2 SYDVKM. DNA of the CDR3: TGTGCCAGCAGCCTCCGGACAGGGATAGCCAAAAACATTCAGTACTTC. This sequence encodes CASSLRTGIAKNIQYF.

The gene calls are TRBV12-3 or TRBV12-4 and TRBJ2-3; D might be TRBD1 (5 bases). The CDR3 is 15 residues long. V lost 5 bases and J 2 bases, leaving 14 bases between the germline ends. The CDR3 coding sequence is TGTGCCAGCAGTCTGGACATAGACTTCACAGATACGCAGTATTTT. Its protein is CASSLDIDFTDTQYF.

On this clonotype: At one end the junction does not follow the germline gene, possibly because of a read error. The rearrangement links TRBV5-1 to TRBJ2-7; D unresolved. Germline V gene lookup returns CDR1 SGHRS and CDR2 YFSETQ. This CDR3 spans 14 amino acids. This chain's CDR3 is CVSSLVSGRSEQYF. The CDR3 DNA sequence: TGCGTCAGCAGCTTGGTTTCCGGGCGCAGCGAGCAGTACTTC.